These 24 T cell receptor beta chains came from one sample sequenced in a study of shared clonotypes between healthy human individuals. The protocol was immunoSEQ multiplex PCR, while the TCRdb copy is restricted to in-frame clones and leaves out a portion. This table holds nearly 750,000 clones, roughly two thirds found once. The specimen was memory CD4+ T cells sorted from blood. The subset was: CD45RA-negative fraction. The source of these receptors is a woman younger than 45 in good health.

In DNA form, the CDR3 reads TGTGCCAGTAGTAGACAGATGGGGTTTCACGAGCAGTACTTC. This codes for CASSRQMGFHEQYF. The rearrangement uses TRBV19 and TRBJ2-7, with D perhaps TRBD1 (5 bases). Germline V gene data show CDR1 as LNHDA and CDR2 as SQIVND (reference sequence). V was cut by 4 bases and J by 5 bases, with 15 bases left in between. The CDR3 loop spans 14 amino acids. Filled out from reference TRBV19 and TRBJ2-7, the complete variable domain reads DGGITQSPKYLFRKEGQNVTLSCEQNLNHDAMYWYRQDPGQGLRLIYYSQIVNDFQKGDIAEGYSVSREKKESFPLTVTSAQKNPTAFYLCASSRQMGFHEQYFGPGTRLTVT.

This CDR3 reads CASSFRDSRNTGELFF. The CDR3, as DNA: TGCGCCAGCAGCTTCCGGGACAGCCGAAACACCGGGGAGCTGTTTTTT. The chain combines TRBV5-1 with TRBJ2-2; 7 bases are shared with TRBD1. The CDR3 sequence is 16 residues long. Germline V gene sequence: CDR1 SGHRS, CDR2 YFSETQ. Unmatched junction bases numbered 6, after V lost 2 bases and J lost 2 bases.

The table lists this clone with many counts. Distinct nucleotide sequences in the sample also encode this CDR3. CDR3 protein: CASSEGQPVSYEQYF. CDR3 bases: TGTGCCAGCAGTGAAGGGCAGCCAGTCTCCTACGAGCAGTACTTC. The V and J genes are TRBV2 and TRBJ2-7, with no clear D. Trimming cost V 1 base and J 0 bases, with 10 bases left between them. Germline-derived CDR1 and CDR2 are SNHLY and FYNNEI. This CDR3 contains 15 residues.

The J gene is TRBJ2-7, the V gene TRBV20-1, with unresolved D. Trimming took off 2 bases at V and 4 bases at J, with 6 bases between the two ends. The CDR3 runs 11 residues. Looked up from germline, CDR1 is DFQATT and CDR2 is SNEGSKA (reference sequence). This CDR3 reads CSARIRYEQYF. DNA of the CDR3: TGCAGTGCTAGAATCAGATACGAGCAGTACTTC.

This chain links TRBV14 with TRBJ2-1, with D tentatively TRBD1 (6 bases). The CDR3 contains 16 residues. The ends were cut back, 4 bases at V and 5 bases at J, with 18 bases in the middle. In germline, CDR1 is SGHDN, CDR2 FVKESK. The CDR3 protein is CASSRSGGRAHNEQFF. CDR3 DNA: TGTGCCAGCAGCCGCTCTGGGGGCAGGGCCCACAATGAGCAGTTCTTC.

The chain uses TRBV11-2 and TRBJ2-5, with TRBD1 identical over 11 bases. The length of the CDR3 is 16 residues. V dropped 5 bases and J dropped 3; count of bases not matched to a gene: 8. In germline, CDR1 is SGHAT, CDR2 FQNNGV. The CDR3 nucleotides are TGTGCCAGCAGCCAAGTCCCGGGACAGGGGGAAGAGACCCAGTACTTC. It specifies CASSQVPGQGEETQYF.

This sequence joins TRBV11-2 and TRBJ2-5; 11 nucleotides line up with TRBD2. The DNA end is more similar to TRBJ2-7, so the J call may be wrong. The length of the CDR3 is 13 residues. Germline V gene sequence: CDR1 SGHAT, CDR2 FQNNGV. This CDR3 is CASAAGTSGEQYF. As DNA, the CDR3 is TGTGCCAGCGCCGCCGGGACTAGCGGCGAGCAGTACTTC.

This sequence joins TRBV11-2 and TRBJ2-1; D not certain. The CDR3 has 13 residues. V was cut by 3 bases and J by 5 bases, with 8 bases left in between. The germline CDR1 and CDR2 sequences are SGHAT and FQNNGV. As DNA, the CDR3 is TGTGCCAGCAGCTTTTATGTCGACAATGAGCAGTTCTTC. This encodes CASSFYVDNEQFF.

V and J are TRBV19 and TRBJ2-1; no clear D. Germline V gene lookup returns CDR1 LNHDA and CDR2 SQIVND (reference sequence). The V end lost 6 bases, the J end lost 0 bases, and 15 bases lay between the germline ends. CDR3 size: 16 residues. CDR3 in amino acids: CASSPANGRSYNEQFF. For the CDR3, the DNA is TGTGCCAGTAGCCCGGCGAACGGCCGCTCCTACAATGAGCAGTTCTTC.

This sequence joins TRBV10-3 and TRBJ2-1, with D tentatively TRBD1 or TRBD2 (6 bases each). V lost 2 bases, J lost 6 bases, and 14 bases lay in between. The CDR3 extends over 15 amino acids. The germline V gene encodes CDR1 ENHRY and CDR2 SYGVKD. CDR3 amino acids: CAISEEGGPRNEQFF. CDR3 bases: TGTGCCATCAGTGAGGAAGGGGGGCCCCGCAATGAGCAGTTCTTC.

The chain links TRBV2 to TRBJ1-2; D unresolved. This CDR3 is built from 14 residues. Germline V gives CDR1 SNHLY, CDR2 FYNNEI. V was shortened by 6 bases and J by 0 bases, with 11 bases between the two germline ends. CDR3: CASSPSNTNYGYTF. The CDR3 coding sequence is TGTGCCAGCAGCCCGAGTAATACTAACTATGGCTACACCTTC.

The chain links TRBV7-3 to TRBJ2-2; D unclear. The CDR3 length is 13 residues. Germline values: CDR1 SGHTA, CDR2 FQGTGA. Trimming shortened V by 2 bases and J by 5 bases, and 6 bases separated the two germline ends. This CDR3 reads CASSLLLTGELFF. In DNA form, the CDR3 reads TGTGCCAGCAGCTTACTGTTGACCGGGGAGCTGTTTTTT. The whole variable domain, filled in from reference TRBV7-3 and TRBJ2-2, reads GAGVSQTPSNKVTEKGKYVELRCDPISGHTALYWYRQSLGQGPEFLIYFQGTGAADDSGLPNDRFFAVRPEGSVSTLKIQRTERGDSAVYLCASSLLLTGELFFGEGSRLTVL.

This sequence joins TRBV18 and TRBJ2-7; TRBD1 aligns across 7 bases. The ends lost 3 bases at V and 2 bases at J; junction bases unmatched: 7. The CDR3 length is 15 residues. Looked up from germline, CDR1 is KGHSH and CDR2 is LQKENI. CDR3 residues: CASSPSRDSTYEQYF. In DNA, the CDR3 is TGTGCCAGCTCACCGTCCCGGGACAGTACCTACGAGCAGTACTTC.

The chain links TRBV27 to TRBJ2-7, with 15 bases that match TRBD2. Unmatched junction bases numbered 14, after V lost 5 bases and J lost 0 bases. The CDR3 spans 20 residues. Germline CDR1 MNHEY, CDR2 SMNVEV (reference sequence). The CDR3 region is CASSPKTGTSGGYRSYEQYF. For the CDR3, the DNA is TGTGCCAGCAGTCCCAAGACCGGGACTAGCGGGGGGTATCGCTCCTACGAGCAGTACTTC.

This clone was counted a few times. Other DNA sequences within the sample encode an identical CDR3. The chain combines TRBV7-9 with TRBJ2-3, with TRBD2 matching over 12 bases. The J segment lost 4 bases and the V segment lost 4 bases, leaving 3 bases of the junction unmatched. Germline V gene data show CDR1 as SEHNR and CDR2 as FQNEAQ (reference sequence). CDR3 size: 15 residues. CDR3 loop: CASSSTSGRADTQYF. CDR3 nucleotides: TGTGCCAGCAGCTCGACTAGCGGGAGAGCAGATACGCAGTATTTT.

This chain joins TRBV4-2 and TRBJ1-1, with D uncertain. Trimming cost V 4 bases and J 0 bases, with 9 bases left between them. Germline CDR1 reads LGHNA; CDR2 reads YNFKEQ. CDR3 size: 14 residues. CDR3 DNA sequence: TGTGCCAGCAGCCTTGGACGGATGAACACTGAAGCTTTCTTT. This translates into CASSLGRMNTEAFF.

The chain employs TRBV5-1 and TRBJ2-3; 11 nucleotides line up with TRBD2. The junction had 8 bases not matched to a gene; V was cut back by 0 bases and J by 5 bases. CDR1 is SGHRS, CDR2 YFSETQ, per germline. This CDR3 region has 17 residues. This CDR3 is CASSLAELAGVGDTQYF. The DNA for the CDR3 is TGCGCCAGCAGCTTGGCCGAACTAGCGGGAGTGGGAGATACGCAGTATTTT.

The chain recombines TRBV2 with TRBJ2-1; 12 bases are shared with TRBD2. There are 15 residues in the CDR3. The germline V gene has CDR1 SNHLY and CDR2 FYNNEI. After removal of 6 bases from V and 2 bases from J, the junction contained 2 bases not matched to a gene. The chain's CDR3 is CASRRTSGTYNEQFF. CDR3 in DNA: TGTGCCAGCAGGAGGACTAGCGGGACCTACAATGAGCAGTTCTTC.

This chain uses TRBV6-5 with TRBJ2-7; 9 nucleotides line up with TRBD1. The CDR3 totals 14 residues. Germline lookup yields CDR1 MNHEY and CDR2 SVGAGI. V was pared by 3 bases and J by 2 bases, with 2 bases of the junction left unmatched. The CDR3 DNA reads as TGTGCCAGCAGTTATAGACAGGGGGCCTACGAGCAGTACTTC. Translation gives CASSYRQGAYEQYF.

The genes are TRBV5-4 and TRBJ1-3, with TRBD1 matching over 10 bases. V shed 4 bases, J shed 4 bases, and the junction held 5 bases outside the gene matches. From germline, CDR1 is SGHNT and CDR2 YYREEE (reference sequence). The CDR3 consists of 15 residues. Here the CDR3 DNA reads TGTGCCAGCAGCCGGGACAGGGGTAGGGGAAACACCATATATTTT. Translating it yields CASSRDRGRGNTIYF.

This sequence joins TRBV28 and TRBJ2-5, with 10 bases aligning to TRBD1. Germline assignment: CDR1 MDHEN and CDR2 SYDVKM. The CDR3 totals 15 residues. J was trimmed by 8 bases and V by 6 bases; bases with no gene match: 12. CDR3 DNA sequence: TGTGCCAGCAGCGAGACAGGGGGCCCAAGATTCACCCAGTACTTC. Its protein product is CASSETGGPRFTQYF.

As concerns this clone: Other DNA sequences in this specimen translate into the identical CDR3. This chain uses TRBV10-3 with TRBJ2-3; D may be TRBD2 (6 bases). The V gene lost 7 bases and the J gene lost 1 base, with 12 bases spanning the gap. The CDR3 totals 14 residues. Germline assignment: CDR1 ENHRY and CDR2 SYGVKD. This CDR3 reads CAIKEGSGTDTQYF. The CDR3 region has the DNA TGTGCCATCAAGGAGGGTTCTGGCACAGATACGCAGTATTTT.

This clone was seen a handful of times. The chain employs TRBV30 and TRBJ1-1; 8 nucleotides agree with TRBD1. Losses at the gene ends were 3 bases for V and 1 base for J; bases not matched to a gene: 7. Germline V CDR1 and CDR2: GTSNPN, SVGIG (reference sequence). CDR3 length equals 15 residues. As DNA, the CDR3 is TGTGCCTGGAGGAGACAGGGGACAACGAACACTGAAGCTTTCTTT. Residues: CAWRRQGTTNTEAFF.

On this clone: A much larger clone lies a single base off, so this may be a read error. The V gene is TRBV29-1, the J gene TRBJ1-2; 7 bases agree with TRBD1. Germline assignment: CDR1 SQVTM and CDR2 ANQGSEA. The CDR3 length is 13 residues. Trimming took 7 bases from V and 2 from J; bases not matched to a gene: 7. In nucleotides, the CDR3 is TGCAGCGCCTCTCTGACAGGGAACTATGGCTACACCTTC. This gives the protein CSASLTGNYGYTF.